Shown below are 2 T cell receptor beta chains from a single sample sequenced in a study of T-cell reconstitution after alpha-beta-depleted transplantation in children. Preparation of the TCRbeta library used unique molecular identifiers. TCRdb itself ran the PCR reads through MiXCR, one entry per CDR3 protein. This table holds about 600,000 distinct CDR3 sequences, approximately 13% found once. The source was PBMCs, mostly from graft donor cells, collected 360 days after TCRalphabeta/CD19-depleted stem cell transplant. The origin of the receptors is a male patient aged 10 to 17 who had a stem cell transplant for acute myeloid leukemia, so the T cells may come from the graft donor.

This clonotype was seen a handful of times. The rearrangement joins TRBV29-1 to TRBJ1-1; TRBD1 agrees at 8 bases. The CDR3 covers 13 residues. Germline assignment: CDR1 SQVTM and CDR2 ANQGSEA. V was pared by 2 bases and J by 3 bases, with 2 bases of the junction left unmatched. CDR3 loop: CSVERDRYTEAFF. Here the CDR3 DNA reads TGCAGCGTTGAACGGGACAGGTACACTGAAGCTTTCTTT. Full variable domain (missing parts from reference TRBV29-1 and TRBJ1-1): SAVISQKPSRDICQRGTSLTIQCQVDSQVTMMFWYRQQPGQSLTLIATANQGSEATYESGFVIDKFPISRPNLTFSTLTVSNMSPEDSSIYLCSVERDRYTEAFFGQGTRLTVV.

This clonotype was seen a handful of times. This rearrangement joins TRBV10-3 to TRBJ1-5; 7 positions match TRBD1. Losses at the gene ends were 10 bases for V and 2 bases for J; bases not matched to a gene: 8. Germline-derived CDR1 and CDR2 are ENHRY and SYGVKD. This CDR3 is 14 amino acids long. The CDR3 bases are TGTGCCACCAGGGGGATTGCCGGCAATCAGCCCCAGCATTTT. Amino acids: CATRGIAGNQPQHF.